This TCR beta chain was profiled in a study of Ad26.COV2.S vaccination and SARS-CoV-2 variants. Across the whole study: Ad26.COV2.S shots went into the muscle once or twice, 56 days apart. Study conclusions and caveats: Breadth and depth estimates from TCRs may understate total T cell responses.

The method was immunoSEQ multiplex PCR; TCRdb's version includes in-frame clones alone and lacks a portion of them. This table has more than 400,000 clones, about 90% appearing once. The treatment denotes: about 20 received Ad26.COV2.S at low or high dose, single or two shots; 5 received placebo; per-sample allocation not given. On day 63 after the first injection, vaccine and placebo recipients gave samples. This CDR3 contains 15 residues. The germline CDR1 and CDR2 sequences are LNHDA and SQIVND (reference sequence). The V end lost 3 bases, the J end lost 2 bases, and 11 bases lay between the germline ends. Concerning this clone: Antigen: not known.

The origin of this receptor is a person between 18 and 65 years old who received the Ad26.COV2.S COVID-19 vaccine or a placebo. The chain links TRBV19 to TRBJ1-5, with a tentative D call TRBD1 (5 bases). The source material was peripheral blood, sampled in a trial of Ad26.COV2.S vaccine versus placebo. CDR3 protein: CASSMGTPGNQPQHF. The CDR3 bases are TGTGCCAGTAGTATGGGGACGCCCGGCAATCAGCCCCAGCATTTT.